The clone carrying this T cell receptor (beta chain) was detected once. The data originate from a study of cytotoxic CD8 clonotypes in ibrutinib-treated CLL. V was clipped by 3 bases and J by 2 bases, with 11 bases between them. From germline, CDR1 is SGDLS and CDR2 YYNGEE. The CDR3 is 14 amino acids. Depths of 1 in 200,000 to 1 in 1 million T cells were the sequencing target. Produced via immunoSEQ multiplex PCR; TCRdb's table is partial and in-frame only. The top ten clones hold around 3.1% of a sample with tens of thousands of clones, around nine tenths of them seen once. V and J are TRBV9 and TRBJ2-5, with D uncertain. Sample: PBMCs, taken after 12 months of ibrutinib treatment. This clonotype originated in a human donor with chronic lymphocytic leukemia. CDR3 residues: CASSASGSQETQYF. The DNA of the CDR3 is TGTGCCAGCAGCGCCTCAGGTTCGCAAGAGACCCAGTACTTC.